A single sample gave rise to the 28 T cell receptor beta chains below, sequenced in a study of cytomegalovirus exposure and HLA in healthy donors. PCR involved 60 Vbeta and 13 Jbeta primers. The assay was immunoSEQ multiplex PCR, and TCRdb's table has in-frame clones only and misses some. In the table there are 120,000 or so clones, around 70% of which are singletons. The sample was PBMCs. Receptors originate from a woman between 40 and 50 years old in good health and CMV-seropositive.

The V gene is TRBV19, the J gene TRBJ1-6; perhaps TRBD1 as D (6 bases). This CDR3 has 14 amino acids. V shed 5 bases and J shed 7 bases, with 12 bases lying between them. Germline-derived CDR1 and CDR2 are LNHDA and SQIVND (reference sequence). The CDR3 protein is CASSFGTPNSPLHF. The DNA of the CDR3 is TGTGCCAGTAGTTTCGGGACACCAAATTCACCCCTCCACTTT.

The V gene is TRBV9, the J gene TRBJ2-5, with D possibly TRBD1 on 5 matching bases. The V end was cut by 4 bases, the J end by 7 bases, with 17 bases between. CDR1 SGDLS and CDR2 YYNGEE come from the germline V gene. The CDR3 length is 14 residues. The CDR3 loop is CASSPRTSQGTQYF. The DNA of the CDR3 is TGTGCCAGCAGCCCAAGGACATCTCAGGGGACCCAGTACTTC. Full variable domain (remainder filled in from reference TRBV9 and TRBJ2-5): DSGVTQTPKHLITATGQRVTLRCSPRSGDLSVYWYQQSLDQGLQFLIQYYNGEERAKGNILERFSAQQFPDLHSELNLSSLELGDSALYFCASSPRTSQGTQYFGPGTRLLVL.

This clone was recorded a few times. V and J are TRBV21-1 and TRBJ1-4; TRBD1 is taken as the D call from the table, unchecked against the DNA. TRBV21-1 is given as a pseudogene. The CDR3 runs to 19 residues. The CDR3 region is CASSTLRDRCGATNEKLFF. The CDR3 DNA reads TGTGCCAGCAGCACTCTCCGGGACAGGTGTGGGGCAACTAATGAAAAACTGTTTTTT.

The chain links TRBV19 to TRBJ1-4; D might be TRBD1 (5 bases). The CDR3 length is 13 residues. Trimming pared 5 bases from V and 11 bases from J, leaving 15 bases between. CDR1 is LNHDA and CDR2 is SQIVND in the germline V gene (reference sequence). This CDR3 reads CASSPAPGGKLFF. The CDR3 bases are TGTGCCAGTAGTCCAGCCCCCGGGGGGAAACTGTTTTTT.

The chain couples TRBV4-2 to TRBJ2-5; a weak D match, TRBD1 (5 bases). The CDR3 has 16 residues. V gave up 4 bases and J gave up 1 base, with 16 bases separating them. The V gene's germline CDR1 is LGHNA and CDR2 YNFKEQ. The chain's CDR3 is CASSRVGGHGQETQYF. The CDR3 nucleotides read TGTGCCAGCAGCCGAGTTGGTGGACACGGCCAAGAGACCCAGTACTTC.

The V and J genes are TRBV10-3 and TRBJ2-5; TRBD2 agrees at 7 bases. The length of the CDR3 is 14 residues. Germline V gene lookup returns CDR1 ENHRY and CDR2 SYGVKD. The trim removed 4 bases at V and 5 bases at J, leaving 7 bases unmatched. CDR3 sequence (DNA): TGTGCCATCAGTGGCCAAGCGGGGAGGGAGACCCAGTACTTC. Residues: CAISGQAGRETQYF.

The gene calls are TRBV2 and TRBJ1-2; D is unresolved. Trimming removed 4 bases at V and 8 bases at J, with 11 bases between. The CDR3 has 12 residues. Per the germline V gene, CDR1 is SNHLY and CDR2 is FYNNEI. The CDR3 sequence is CASSALAGGYTF. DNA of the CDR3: TGTGCCAGCAGTGCCTTGGCGGGAGGCTACACCTTC.

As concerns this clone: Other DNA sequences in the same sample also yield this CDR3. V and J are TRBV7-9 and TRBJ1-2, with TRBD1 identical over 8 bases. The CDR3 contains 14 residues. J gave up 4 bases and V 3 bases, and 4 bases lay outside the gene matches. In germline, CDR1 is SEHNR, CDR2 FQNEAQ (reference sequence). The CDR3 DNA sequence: TGTGCCAGCAGCTTTCCCGGGACAGGCTATGGCTACACCTTC. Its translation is CASSFPGTGYGYTF.

Here the CDR3 DNA reads TGTGCCAGCAGCCGAATAAGACAGGGTGATTCACCCCTCCACTTT. Amino acids: CASSRIRQGDSPLHF. The chain couples TRBV7-9 to TRBJ1-6, with 7 nucleotides matching TRBD1. J gave up 8 bases and V 5 bases, and 9 bases lay outside the gene matches. The length of the CDR3 is 15 residues. Germline assignment: CDR1 SEHNR and CDR2 FQNEAQ (reference sequence).

The CDR3 protein is CASSIARGDTEAFF. CDR3 DNA: TGTGCCAGTAGTATAGCGCGGGGGGACACTGAAGCTTTCTTT. The rearrangement joins TRBV19 to TRBJ1-1, with D maybe TRBD1 (5 bases). CDR3 length: 14 amino acids. Germline V gene sequence: CDR1 LNHDA, CDR2 SQIVND (reference sequence). V lost 1 base, J lost 3 bases, and 9 bases lay in between.

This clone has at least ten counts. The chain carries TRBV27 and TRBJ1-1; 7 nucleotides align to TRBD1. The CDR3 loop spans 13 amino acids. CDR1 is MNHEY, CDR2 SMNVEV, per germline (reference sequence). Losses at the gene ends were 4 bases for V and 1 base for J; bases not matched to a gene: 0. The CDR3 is CASSWTGNTEAFF. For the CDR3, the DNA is TGTGCCAGCAGTTGGACAGGGAACACTGAAGCTTTCTTT.

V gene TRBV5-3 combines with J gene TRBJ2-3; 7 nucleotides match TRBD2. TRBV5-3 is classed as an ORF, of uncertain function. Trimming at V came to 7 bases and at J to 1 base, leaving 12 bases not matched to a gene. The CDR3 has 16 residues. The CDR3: CARAFVGSGCTDTQYF. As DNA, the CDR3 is TGTGCCAGAGCCTTCGTTGGTAGCGGGTGCACAGATACGCAGTATTTT.

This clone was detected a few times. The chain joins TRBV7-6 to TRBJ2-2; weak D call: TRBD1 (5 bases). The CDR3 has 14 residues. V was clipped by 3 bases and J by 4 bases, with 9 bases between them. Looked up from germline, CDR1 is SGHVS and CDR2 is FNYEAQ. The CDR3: CASSFQGGTGELFF. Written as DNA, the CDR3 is TGTGCCAGCAGCTTTCAGGGTGGCACCGGGGAGCTGTTTTTT.

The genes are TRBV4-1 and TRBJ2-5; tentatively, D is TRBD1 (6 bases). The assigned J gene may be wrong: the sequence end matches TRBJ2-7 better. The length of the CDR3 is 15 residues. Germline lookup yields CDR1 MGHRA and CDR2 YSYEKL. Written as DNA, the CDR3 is TGCGCCAGCAGCCTGGGACCGGGACAAACCTACGAGCAGTACTTC. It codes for CASSLGPGQTYEQYF.

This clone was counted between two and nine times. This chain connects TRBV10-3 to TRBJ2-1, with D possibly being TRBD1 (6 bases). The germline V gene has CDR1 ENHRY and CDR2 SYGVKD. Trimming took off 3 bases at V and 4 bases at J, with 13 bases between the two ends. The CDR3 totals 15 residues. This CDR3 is CAISEGAGVYNEQFF. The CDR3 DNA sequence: TGTGCCATCAGTGAAGGGGCAGGGGTTTACAATGAGCAGTTCTTC.

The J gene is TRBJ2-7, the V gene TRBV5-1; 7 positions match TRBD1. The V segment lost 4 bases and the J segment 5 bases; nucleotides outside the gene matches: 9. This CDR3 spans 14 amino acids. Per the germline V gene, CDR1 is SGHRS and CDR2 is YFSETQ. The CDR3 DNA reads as TGCGCCAGCAGCCCCCCCCAGGACAGGCACGAGCAGTACTTC. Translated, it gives CASSPPQDRHEQYF.

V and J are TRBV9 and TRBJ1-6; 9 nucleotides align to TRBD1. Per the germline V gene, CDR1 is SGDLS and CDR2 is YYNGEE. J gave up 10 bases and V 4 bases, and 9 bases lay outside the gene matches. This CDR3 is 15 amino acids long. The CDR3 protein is CASSSHRGRGSPLHF. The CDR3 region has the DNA TGTGCCAGCAGCTCGCACAGGGGGCGAGGATCACCCCTCCACTTT.

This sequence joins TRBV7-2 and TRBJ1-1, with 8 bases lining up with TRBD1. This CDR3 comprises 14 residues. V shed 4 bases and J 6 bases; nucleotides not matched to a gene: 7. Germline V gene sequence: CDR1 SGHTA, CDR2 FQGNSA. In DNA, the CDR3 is TGTGCCAGCAGCTCGGACAGGGCTCTCGCTGAAGCTTTCTTT. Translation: CASSSDRALAEAFF.

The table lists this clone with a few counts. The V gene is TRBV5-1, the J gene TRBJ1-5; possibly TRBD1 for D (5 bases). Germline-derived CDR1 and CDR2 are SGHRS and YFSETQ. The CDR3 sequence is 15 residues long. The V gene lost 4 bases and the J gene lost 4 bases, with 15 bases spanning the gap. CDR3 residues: CASSLRPGGNQPQHF. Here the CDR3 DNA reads TGCGCCAGCAGCCTCCGTCCTGGGGGGAATCAGCCCCAGCATTTT.

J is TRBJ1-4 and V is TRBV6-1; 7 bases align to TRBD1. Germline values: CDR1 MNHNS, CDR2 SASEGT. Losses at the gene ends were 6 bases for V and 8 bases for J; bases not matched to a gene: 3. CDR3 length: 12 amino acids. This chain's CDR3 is CASSLGQEKLFF. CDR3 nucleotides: TGTGCCAGCAGCTTGGGACAGGAAAAACTGTTTTTT.

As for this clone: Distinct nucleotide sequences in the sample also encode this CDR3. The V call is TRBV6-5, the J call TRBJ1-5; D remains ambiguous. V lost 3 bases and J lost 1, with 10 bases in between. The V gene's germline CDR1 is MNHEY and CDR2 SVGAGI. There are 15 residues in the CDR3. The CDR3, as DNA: TGTGCCAGCAGTTATTCGGGAGGGAGCAATCAGCCCCAGCATTTT. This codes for CASSYSGGSNQPQHF.

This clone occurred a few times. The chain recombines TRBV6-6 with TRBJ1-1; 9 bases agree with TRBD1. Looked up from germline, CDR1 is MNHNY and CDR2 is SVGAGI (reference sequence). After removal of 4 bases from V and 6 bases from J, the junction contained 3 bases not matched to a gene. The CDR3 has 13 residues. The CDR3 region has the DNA TGTGCCAGCAGTTGGGACAGGGAGGCTGAAGCTTTCTTT. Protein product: CASSWDREAEAFF.

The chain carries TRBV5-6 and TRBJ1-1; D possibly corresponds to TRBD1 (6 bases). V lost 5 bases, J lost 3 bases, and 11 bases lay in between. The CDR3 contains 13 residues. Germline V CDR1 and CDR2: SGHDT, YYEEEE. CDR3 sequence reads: CASSKTGYTEAFF. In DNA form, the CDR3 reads TGTGCCAGCAGTAAAACAGGGTACACTGAAGCTTTCTTT.

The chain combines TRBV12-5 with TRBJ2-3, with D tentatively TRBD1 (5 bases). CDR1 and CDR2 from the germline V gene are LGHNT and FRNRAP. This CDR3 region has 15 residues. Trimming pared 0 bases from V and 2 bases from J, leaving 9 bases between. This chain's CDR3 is CASGLVQVSTDTQYF. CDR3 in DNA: TGTGCTAGTGGTTTGGTACAGGTATCCACAGATACGCAGTATTTT.

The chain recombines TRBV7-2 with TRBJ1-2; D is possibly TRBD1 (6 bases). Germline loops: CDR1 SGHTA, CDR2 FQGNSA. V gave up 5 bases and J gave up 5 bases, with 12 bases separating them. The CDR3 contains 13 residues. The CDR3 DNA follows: TGTGCCAGCAGCCCAGCGACAGGTTATGGCTACACCTTC. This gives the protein CASSPATGYGYTF.

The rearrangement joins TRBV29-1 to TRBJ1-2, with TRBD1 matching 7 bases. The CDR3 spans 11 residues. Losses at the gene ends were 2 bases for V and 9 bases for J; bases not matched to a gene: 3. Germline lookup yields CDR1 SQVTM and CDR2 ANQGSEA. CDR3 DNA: TGCAGCGTTGAAAGACAGGGAAGCTACACCTTC. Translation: CSVERQGSYTF.

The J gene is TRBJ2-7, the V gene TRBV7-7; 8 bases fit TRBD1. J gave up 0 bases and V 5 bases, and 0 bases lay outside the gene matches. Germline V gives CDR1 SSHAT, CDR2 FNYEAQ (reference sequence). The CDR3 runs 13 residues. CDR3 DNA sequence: TGTGCCAGCAGCGGGACAGGCTCCTACGAGCAGTACTTC. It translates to CASSGTGSYEQYF.

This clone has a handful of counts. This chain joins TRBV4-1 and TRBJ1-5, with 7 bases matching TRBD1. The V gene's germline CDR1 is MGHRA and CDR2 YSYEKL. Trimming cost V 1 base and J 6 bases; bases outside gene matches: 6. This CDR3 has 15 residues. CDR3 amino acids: CASSQATGVGQPQHF. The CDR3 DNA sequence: TGCGCCAGCAGCCAAGCAACAGGGGTTGGTCAGCCCCAGCATTTT.